This T cell receptor (beta chain) derives from a study of blood T cell repertoires in COVID-19. Study details: T cells, B-cell-depleted T cells, or PBMCs provided the cDNA or gDNA that served as material.

This clone was counted once. Original processing notes: Nucleated cell counts were estimated from reference gene primer amplification. The method was immunoSEQ multiplex PCR; TCRdb's version includes in-frame clones alone and lacks a portion of them. The D gene and trimming were derived from the DNA, and the V and J assignments and clone size from that table. The sample holds fewer than 250,000 clones, around 80% seen once. V lost 1 base and J lost 1; bases outside the gene matches: 1. CDR1 is MGHRA and CDR2 is YSYEKL in the germline V gene. CDR3 length: 15 amino acids. Sequencing input: peripheral blood. V gene TRBV4-1 combines with J gene TRBJ1-1; 9 positions agree with TRBD1. This receptor was obtained from a human donor in a cohort sampled during active COVID-19. The CDR3: CASSQGDRANTEAFF. The DNA for the CDR3 is TGCGCCAGCAGCCAAGGGGACAGGGCGAACACTGAAGCTTTCTTT.